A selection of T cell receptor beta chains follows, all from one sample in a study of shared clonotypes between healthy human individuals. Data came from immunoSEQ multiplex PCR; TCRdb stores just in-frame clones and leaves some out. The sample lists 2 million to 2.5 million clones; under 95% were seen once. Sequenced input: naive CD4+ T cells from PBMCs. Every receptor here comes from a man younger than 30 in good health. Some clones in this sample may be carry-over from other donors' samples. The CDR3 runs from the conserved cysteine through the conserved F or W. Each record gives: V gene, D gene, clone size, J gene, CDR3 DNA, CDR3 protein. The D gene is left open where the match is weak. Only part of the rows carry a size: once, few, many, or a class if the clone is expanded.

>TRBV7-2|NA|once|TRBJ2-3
TGTGCCAGCAGCCCCGTCAGCGGCACAGATACGCAGTATTTT
CASSPVSGTDTQYF
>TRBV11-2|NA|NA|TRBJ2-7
TGTGCCAGCAGCTTAACCCGGCCCGGGAGTGGGGCCCGCGAGCAGTACTTC
CASSLTRPGSGAREQYF
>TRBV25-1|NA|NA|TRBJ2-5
TGTGCCAGCCGAAGTCAGCAAGAGACCCAGTACTTC
CASRSQQETQYF
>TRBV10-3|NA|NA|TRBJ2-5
TGTGCCATCAGTGACCGGGCTGCCCGAGAGACCCAGTACTTC
CAISDRAARETQYF
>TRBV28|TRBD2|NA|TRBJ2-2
TGTGCCAGCACCTCGACTAGCTATGCCGGGGAGCTGTTTTTT
CASTSTSYAGELFF
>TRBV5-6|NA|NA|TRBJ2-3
TGTGCCAGCAGCTTGGAGTTCGGACTCAGCACAGATACGCAGTATTTT
CASSLEFGLSTDTQYF
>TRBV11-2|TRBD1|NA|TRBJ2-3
TGTGCCAGCAGCCACGGACAGGTCACAGATACGCAGTATTTT
CASSHGQVTDTQYF
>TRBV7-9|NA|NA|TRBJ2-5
TGTGCCAGCAGCCCCCTTGTTGTCCCCGGAGGGACCCAGTACTTC
CASSPLVVPGGTQYF
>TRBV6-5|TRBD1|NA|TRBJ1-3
TGTGCCAGCAGACTCTACAGGGGCTCTGGAAACACCATATATTTT
CASRLYRGSGNTIYF
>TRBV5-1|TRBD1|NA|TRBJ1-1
TGCGCCAGCAGCATAACAGGGGGCGGGAACACTGAAGCTTTCTTT
CASSITGGGNTEAFF
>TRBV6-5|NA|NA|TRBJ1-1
TGTGCCAGCAGCCCGTCGAGGGCGAACACTGAAGCTTTCTTT
CASSPSRANTEAFF
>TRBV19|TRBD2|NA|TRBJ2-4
TGTGCCACCCAATCGGGGGGGTCCATTCAGTACTTC
CATQSGGSIQYF
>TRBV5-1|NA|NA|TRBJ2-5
TGCGCCAGCAGCTTGCGGGGTGAGGAGACCCAGTACTTC
CASSLRGEETQYF
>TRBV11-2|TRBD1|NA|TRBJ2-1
TGTGCCAGCGGACAGGGAAGGGGGGATGAGCAGTTCTTC
CASGQGRGDEQFF
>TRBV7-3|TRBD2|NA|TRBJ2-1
TGTGCCAGCAGCCGGGGACTAGCGGGCTCGTTGAATGAGCAGTTCTTC
CASSRGLAGSLNEQFF
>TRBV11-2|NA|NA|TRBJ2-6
TGTGCCAGCAGCAGAAACAGAGGGAACGTCCTGACTTTC
CASSRNRGNVLTF
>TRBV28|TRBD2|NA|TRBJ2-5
TGTGCCAGCAAGTCCCTAGCGGGGGGGGAGACCCAGTACTTC
CASKSLAGGETQYF
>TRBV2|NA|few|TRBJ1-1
TGTGCCAGCAGTGAAAGGTTCAGGGACACTGAAGCTTTCTTT
CASSERFRDTEAFF
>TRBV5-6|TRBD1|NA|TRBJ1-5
TGTGCCAGCAGCTTGCGGACAGGGGAGTATAGCAATCAGCCCCAGCATTTT
CASSLRTGEYSNQPQHF
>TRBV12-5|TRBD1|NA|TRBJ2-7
TGTGCTAGTGGCACCCTACGGGACAGGGGGGCCTGGGAGCAGTACTTC
CASGTLRDRGAWEQYF
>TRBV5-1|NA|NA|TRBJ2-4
TGCGCCAGCAGCGTGCAGGGGATGGGGAACATTCAGTACTTC
CASSVQGMGNIQYF
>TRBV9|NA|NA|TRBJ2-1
TGTGCCAGCAGCGTAACTAGTACCAACAATGAGCAGTTCTTC
CASSVTSTNNEQFF
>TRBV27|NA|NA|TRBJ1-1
TGTGCCAGCAGGCCCCAACGAACTTTGAACACTGAAGCTTTCTTT
CASRPQRTLNTEAFF
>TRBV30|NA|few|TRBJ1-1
TGTGCCTGGACCAGGGCCTACATGAACACTGAAGCTTTCTTT
CAWTRAYMNTEAFF
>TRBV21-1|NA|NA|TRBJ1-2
TGTGCCAGCAGCAAAGGGGGGGCAGAACTAGATACTAACTATGGCTACACCTTC
CASSKGGAELDTNYGYTF
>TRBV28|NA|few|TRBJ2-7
TGTGCCAGCAGTTTTTTCTCAGGGAGCTCCTACGAGCAGTACTTC
CASSFFSGSSYEQYF
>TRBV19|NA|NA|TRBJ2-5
TGTGCCAGTAGTAGGAATAACCAAGAGACCCAGTACTTC
CASSRNNQETQYF
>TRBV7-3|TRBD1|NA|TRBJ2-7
TGTGCCAGCAGCTTAACCGGGACAGGGAGGGCCTACGAGCAGTACTTC
CASSLTGTGRAYEQYF
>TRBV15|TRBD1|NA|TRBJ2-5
TGTGCCACCAGCGAATACAGGGGGAGAGAGACCCAGTACTTC
CATSEYRGRETQYF
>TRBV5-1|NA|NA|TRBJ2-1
TGCGCCAGCAGCTTGGGAGGACAGAGCTACAATGAGCAGTTCTTC
CASSLGGQSYNEQFF
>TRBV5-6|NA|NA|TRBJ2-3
TGTGCCAGCAGCTTGGCTAGCACAGATACGCAGTATTTT
CASSLASTDTQYF
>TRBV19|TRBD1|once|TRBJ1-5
TGTGCCAGTAGCGGGACAGGGGGCAATCAGCCCCAGCATTTT
CASSGTGGNQPQHF
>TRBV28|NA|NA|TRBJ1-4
TGTGCCAGCAGCCTCGGACAAGCAGCTGAAAAACTGTTTTTT
CASSLGQAAEKLFF
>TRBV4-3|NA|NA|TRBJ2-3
TGCGCCAGCAGCCAACAGGGAAAGTTTTTTGGGACAGATACGCAGTATTTT
CASSQQGKFFGTDTQYF
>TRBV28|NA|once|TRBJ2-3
TGTGCCAGCAGTTTCCCCCTAACTAGCACAGATACGCAGTATTTT
CASSFPLTSTDTQYF
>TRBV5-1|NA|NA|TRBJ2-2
TGCGCCAGCAGCTTGTTTGGCCTAGCAGATTACACCGGGGAGCTGTTTTTT
CASSLFGLADYTGELFF
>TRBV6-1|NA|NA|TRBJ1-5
TGTGCCAGCAGTGAAAGACCCGCGACAGCGGGCCTCAATCAGCCCCAGCATTTT
CASSERPATAGLNQPQHF
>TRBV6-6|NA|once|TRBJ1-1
TGTGCCAGCAGCCAGGCCGGGGGAAGCACTGAAGCTTTCTTT
CASSQAGGSTEAFF
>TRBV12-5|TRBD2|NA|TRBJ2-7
TGTGCTAGTGGTCCTGCCTCCGGACTAGAAGACGAGCAGTACTTC
CASGPASGLEDEQYF
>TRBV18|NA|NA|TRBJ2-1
TGTGCCAGCTCACCGGGGGGCAGGGGGACCTACAATGAGCAGTTCTTC
CASSPGGRGTYNEQFF
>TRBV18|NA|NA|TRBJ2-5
TGTGCCAGCTCACGGGCCATCGGTCAGACCCAGTACTTC
CASSRAIGQTQYF
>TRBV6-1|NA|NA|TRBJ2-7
TGTGCCATCAGGGGGGAAGCCTACGAGCAGTACTTC
CAIRGEAYEQYF
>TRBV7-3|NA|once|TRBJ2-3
TGTGCCAGCACCAACGGAGATACGCAGTATTTT
CASTNGDTQYF
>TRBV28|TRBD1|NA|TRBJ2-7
TGTGCCAGCAGTCTTGGGACAGGGGGCCTCTACGAGCAGTACTTC
CASSLGTGGLYEQYF
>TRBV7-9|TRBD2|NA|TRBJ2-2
TGTGCCAGCAGGTCCCGGCGGGGGGAATTAACTGGGACCGGGGAGCTGTTTTTT
CASRSRRGELTGTGELFF
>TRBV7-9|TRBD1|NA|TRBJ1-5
TGTGCCAGCAGCCCAGGGACAGGTTTTGATCAGCCCCAGCATTTT
CASSPGTGFDQPQHF
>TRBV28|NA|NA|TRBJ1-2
TGTGCCAGCAGAGGAGGGGGGATCCCTTATGGCTACACCTTC
CASRGGGIPYGYTF
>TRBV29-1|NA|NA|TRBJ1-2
TGCAGCGTTAACGGAGGTTATGGCTACACCTTC
CSVNGGYGYTF
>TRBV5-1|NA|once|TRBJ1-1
TGCGCCAGCAGCCTAGACTCCACCGGGGACACTGAAGCTTTCTTT
CASSLDSTGDTEAFF
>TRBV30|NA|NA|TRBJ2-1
TGTGCCTGGAGTGGAGATAGTGGGGGCTACAATGAGCAGTTCTTC
CAWSGDSGGYNEQFF
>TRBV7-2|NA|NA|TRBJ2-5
TGTGCCAGCAGCTTAGTGTTCAGGGAAGAGACCCAGTACTTC
CASSLVFREETQYF
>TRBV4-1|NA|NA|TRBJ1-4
TGCGCCAGCAGCCTCAAGTCCCCGACAGCAACTAATGAAAAACTGTTTTTT
CASSLKSPTATNEKLFF
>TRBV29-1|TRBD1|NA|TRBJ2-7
TGCAGCGCCGGGACAGCCTCCTACGAGCAGTACTTC
CSAGTASYEQYF
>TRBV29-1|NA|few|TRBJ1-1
TGCAGCGTCGAAACGACAGTCAACACTGAAGCTTTCTTT
CSVETTVNTEAFF
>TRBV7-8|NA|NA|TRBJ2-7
TGTGCCAGCAGCTCTAACTACGAGCAGTACTTC
CASSSNYEQYF